This is a list of T cell receptor beta chains from one sample in a study of cytomegalovirus exposure and HLA in healthy donors. This table comes from immunoSEQ multiplex PCR, and its TCRdb copy is limited to in-frame clones, with some not included. The table has approximately 140,000 clones, 55% to 75% seen once. Sequencing was done on a sample of PBMCs. The receptors originated from a woman in her fifties or sixties in good health and CMV-seropositive. CDR3s include the opening cysteine and the closing phenylalanine or tryptophan. D genes are given only for firm matches. Expanded clones get a size class; other rows say once, few or many, or leave the size out.

NA	TRBD2	TRBV9	TRBJ2-1	CASSVVGAGGPQNEQFF	TGTGCCAGCAGCGTAGTAGGGGCGGGAGGGCCTCAGAATGAGCAGTTCTTC
few	TRBD2	TRBV4-3	TRBJ2-5	CASSQDPGLAGGETQYF	TGCGCCAGCAGCCAAGACCCCGGACTAGCGGGAGGTGAGACCCAGTACTTC
few	TRBD1	TRBV2	TRBJ1-5	CASSGQGNGQPQHF	TGTGCCAGCAGTGGACAGGGGAACGGTCAGCCCCAGCATTTT
NA	NA	TRBV7-3	TRBJ2-1	CASSSGRYNEQFF	TGTGCCAGCAGCTCAGGCCGGTACAATGAGCAGTTCTTC
NA	TRBD2	TRBV2	TRBJ2-1	CASKAGGYNEQFF	TGTGCCAGCAAAGCGGGAGGATATAATGAGCAGTTCTTC
few	TRBD2	TRBV9	TRBJ2-3	CASSVTSGSTDTQYF	TGTGCCAGCAGCGTGACTAGCGGGAGCACAGATACGCAGTATTTT
NA	NA	TRBV10-2	TRBJ2-3	CARGGTQRLSTDTQYF	TGCGCCCGAGGGGGAACCCAGCGACTCAGCACAGATACGCAGTATTTT
NA	NA	TRBV4-3	TRBJ2-7	CASSQEEGSYEQYF	TGCGCCAGCAGCCAAGAGGAGGGTAGTTACGAGCAGTACTTC
NA	NA	TRBV2	TRBJ1-4	CASSEATTTEKLFF	TGTGCCAGCAGTGAAGCCACGACAACGGAAAAACTGTTTTTT
NA	TRBD2	TRBV7-3	TRBJ2-1	CASSLLASGYNEQFF	TGTGCCAGCAGCTTGTTGGCTAGCGGATACAATGAGCAGTTCTTC
NA	TRBD2	TRBV28	TRBJ2-3	CASRDSGRPSTDTQYF	TGTGCCAGCAGGGATAGCGGGAGACCTTCCACAGATACGCAGTATTTT
once	NA	TRBV5-1	TRBJ2-5	CASRTSSQETQYF	TGCGCCAGCAGAACGTCTAGCCAAGAGACCCAGTACTTC
NA	NA	TRBV7-2	TRBJ1-1	CASSLLPGANTEAFF	TGTGCCAGCAGCTTACTGCCAGGGGCAAACACTGAAGCTTTCTTT
NA	TRBD1	TRBV5-8	TRBJ1-4	CASSWSMTGGFYGEKLLF	TGTGCCAGCAGCTGGAGCATGACAGGGGGATTTTATGGTGAAAAACTGCTTTTT
few	TRBD2	TRBV6-5	TRBJ2-1	CASSGTSGNEQFF	TGTGCCAGCAGTGGGACTAGCGGAAATGAGCAGTTCTTC
NA	NA	TRBV28	TRBJ2-7	CASSLYRAEQYF	TGTGCCAGCAGTTTATACAGGGCCGAGCAGTACTTC
few	NA	TRBV27	TRBJ2-4	CASSTRGKDIQYF	TGTGCCAGCAGTACAAGAGGGAAGGACATTCAGTACTTC
few	TRBD2	TRBV9	TRBJ2-2	CASSVRTSGSAGELFF	TGTGCCAGCAGCGTAAGGACTAGCGGGAGCGCCGGGGAGCTGTTTTTT
few	NA	TRBV6-4	TRBJ1-2	CASSDSGGADGYTF	TGTGCCAGCAGTGACTCGGGGGGAGCAGACGGCTACACCTTC
NA	TRBD2	TRBV4-2	TRBJ2-4	CASSQGLTSGRGGGIQYF	TGTGCCAGCAGCCAAGGACTCACTAGCGGGAGGGGGGGTGGCATTCAGTACTTC
many	NA	TRBV27	TRBJ1-1	CASSPTMNRDTEAFF	TGTGCCAGCAGTCCTACGATGAACAGGGACACTGAAGCTTTCTTT
NA	NA	TRBV27	TRBJ2-4	CASRTPGAKNIQYF	TGTGCCTCTCGGACTCCGGGGGCCAAAAACATTCAGTACTTC
NA	TRBD2	TRBV7-9	TRBJ2-3	CASSPWIAGITDTQYF	TGTGCCAGCAGCCCTTGGATAGCGGGAATCACAGATACGCAGTATTTT
few	NA	TRBV2	TRBJ2-5	CASSVRGRRETQYF	TGTGCCAGCAGTGTTCGAGGGAGGAGAGAGACCCAGTACTTC
NA	TRBD1	TRBV5-4	TRBJ1-2	CASSFTGEGGYTF	TGTGCCAGCAGCTTTACAGGGGAAGGTGGCTACACCTTC
NA	TRBD1	TRBV7-9	TRBJ1-2	CASTLGDRGIEGYTF	TGTGCCAGCACCCTAGGTGACAGGGGAATTGAAGGCTACACCTTC
NA	NA	TRBV5-1	TRBJ2-5	CASSPLGAGGTQYF	TGCGCCAGCAGCCCACTAGGCGCCGGAGGGACCCAGTACTTC
NA	TRBD2	TRBV4-2	TRBJ2-7	CASSQDSGRDREQYF	TGTGCCAGCAGCCAAGATAGCGGGAGGGATCGCGAGCAGTACTTC
NA	TRBD2	TRBV28	TRBJ2-3	CASSSLGTSGRNTQYF	TGTGCCAGCAGCTCCCTTGGGACTAGCGGGAGGAATACGCAGTATTTT
once	TRBD2	TRBV9	TRBJ2-5	CASSVGSSGSETQYF	TGTGCCAGCAGCGTAGGCTCTAGCGGGAGCGAGACCCAGTACTTC
few	NA	TRBV7-2	TRBJ2-1	CASSPRDTYSEQFF	TGTGCCAGCAGCCCCCGGGACACTTACAGTGAGCAGTTCTTC
NA	NA	TRBV18	TRBJ1-1	CASSPLGGETEAFF	TGTGCCAGCTCACCACTCGGGGGAGAGACTGAAGCTTTCTTT
NA	NA	TRBV11-1	TRBJ2-7	CASSPPGSTYEQYF	TGTGCCAGCAGTCCCCCGGGATCGACCTACGAGCAGTACTTC
NA	NA	TRBV5-1	TRBJ2-7	CASSLSGTIAPYEQYF	TGCGCCAGCAGCTTATCCGGGACAATAGCCCCCTACGAGCAGTACTTC
NA	NA	TRBV28	TRBJ2-3	CASSEGVYAQYF	TGTGCCAGTTCGGAAGGGGTATATGCGCAGTATTTT
few	NA	TRBV28	TRBJ1-5	CASSFWRGSNQPQHF	TGTGCCAGCAGTTTTTGGAGGGGATCCAACCAGCCCCAGCATTTT
NA	NA	TRBV28	TRBJ2-7	CASRDREQYF	TGTGCCAGCAGGGACAGAGAGCAGTACTTC
few	NA	TRBV5-6	TRBJ1-5	CASSPRGAQPQHF	TGTGCCAGCAGCCCCCGGGGGGCTCAGCCCCAGCATTTT
once	NA	TRBV7-3	TRBJ2-1	CASSFAVATFGNEQFF	TGTGCCAGCAGCTTTGCGGTTGCAACATTTGGCAATGAGCAGTTCTTC
NA	NA	TRBV11-3	TRBJ1-3	CASSLTNGNTIYF	TGTGCCAGCAGCTTGACAAATGGAAACACCATATATTTT
few	NA	TRBV6-1	TRBJ2-1	CASSVAGNDDFQFF	TGTGCCAGCAGTGTGGCAGGGAATGATGACTTCCAGTTCTTC
NA	NA	TRBV28	TRBJ2-5	CASSFRGVGTQYF	TGTGCCAGCAGTTTCAGGGGGGTAGGGACCCAGTACTTC
NA	NA	TRBV5-4	TRBJ1-1	CASSSFGGGANTEAFF	TGTGCCAGCAGCTCGTTTGGGGGGGGTGCGAACACTGAAGCTTTCTTT
once	NA	TRBV28	TRBJ1-2	CASSSVYGYTF	TGTGCCAGCAGTTCCGTCTATGGCTACACCTTC
NA	NA	TRBV20-1	TRBJ2-1	CSAPGVREQFF	TGCAGTGCCCCGGGGGTCCGCGAGCAGTTCTTC
few	NA	TRBV19	TRBJ1-5	CASKPGGGGNQPQHF	TGTGCCAGTAAACCTGGGGGGGGCGGCAATCAGCCCCAGCATTTT
few	NA	TRBV21-1	TRBJ1-2	CASSNRRSEVTTSYGYTF	TGTGCCAGCAGCAATAGGCGGAGTGAAGTTACGACCAGCTATGGCTACACCTTC